A single sample is the source of the 15 T cell receptor beta chains below, sequenced in a study of prognosis after radiotherapy for stage I lung cancer. With two-round multiplex PCR, TCR beta CDR3 sequences were amplified from genomic DNA. Every TRBV and TRBJ gene had its own specific primer in first-round PCR. TCRdb recomputed calls from the multiplex PCR reads with MiXCR, one row per CDR3 protein. Counted here are nearly 25,000 distinct CDR3 sequences, under 40% occurring once; the ten biggest clones make up 55% to 65%. Material: PBMCs, obtained before or after stereotactic body radiation therapy (not recorded which). The receptor source for this set is a donor aged 50 or older with non-small cell lung cancer.

The rearrangement joins TRBV9 to TRBJ2-1; a possible D gene is TRBD1 (6 bases). Germline CDR1 SGDLS, CDR2 YYNGEE. Trimming shortened V by 3 bases and J by 8 bases, and 21 bases separated the two germline ends. The CDR3 sequence is 16 residues long. CDR3 loop: CASSADLARDNYEQFF. CDR3 DNA sequence: TGTGCCAGCAGCGCAGACCTCGCCCGGGACAACTATGAGCAGTTCTTC.

This clonotype was counted ten times or more. V and J are TRBV12-3 or TRBV12-4 and TRBJ2-1; no reliable D call. V dropped 6 bases and J dropped 0 bases, with 9 bases sitting between them. This CDR3 is built from 14 residues. Here the CDR3 DNA reads TGTGCCAGCAGAGTGTCCGGCTCCTACAATGAGCAGTTCTTC. It yields the protein CASRVSGSYNEQFF.

Many counts were recorded for this clonotype. The chain employs TRBV4-1 and TRBJ2-1; a weak D match, TRBD2 (5 bases). Germline CDR1 MGHRA, CDR2 YSYEKL. V lost 0 bases to trimming and J lost 2 bases, with 14 bases between them. The CDR3 length is 17 residues. CDR3 sequence reads: CASSQEGPGYPYNEQFF. CDR3 sequence (DNA): TGCGCCAGCAGCCAAGAGGGCCCGGGGTATCCCTACAATGAGCAGTTCTTC.

The V call is TRBV6-1, the J call TRBJ2-3; D is perhaps TRBD1 (5 bases). CDR3 length: 13 amino acids. Germline V lookup: CDR1 MNHNS, CDR2 SASEGT. The V gene lost 8 bases and the J gene lost 2 bases, with 11 bases spanning the gap. CDR3 coding DNA: TGTGCCAGCCTCAGGGAATTCACAGATACGCAGTATTTT. Translation: CASLREFTDTQYF.

This clonotype was picked up many times. This rearrangement joins TRBV12-3 or TRBV12-4 to TRBJ2-3, with unresolved D. Trimming took 2 bases from V and 1 from J, leaving 4 bases between them. CDR3 length: 13 residues. The CDR3, as DNA: TGTGCCAGCAGTTTAAGCGGCACAGATACGCAGTATTTT. Its translation: CASSLSGTDTQYF.

This clonotype has ten or more counts. This chain joins TRBV30 and TRBJ2-7, with TRBD1 matching 8 bases. The germline gives CDR1 GTSNPN, CDR2 SVGIG (reference sequence). The J segment lost 3 bases and the V segment lost 3 bases, leaving 10 bases of the junction unmatched. This CDR3 region has 15 residues. The CDR3 DNA reads TGTGCCTGGAGGGCCCGGGACAGGACCAACTACGAGCAGTACTTC. The encoded protein is CAWRARDRTNYEQYF.

In its sample, this clonotype was seen a few times. This may stem from a read error, because a much larger clone lies one nucleotide away. The conserved phenylalanine or tryptophan normally closing the CDR3 is absent here, so this likely arose from a read error. This chain connects TRBV5-1 to TRBJ1-4; possibly TRBD1 for D (5 bases). Germline CDR1 and CDR2: SGHRS and YFSETQ. The ends were cut back, 4 bases at V and 8 bases at J, with 12 bases in the middle. This CDR3 contains 13 residues. The CDR3 protein is CASSEGTEEKLFL. The CDR3 coding sequence is TGCGCCAGCAGCGAGGGGACGGAGGAAAAACTGTTTCTT.

The rearrangement joins TRBV6-1 to TRBJ1-2, with 9 nucleotides matching TRBD1. CDR1 is MNHNS and CDR2 is SASEGT in the germline V gene. V lost 4 bases and J lost 4; bases outside the gene matches: 13. The CDR3 runs 17 residues. This chain's CDR3 is CASSGWGGTGLSYGYTF. CDR3 nucleotide sequence: TGTGCCAGCAGTGGGTGGGGCGGGACAGGGCTGAGCTATGGCTACACCTTC.

As regards this clonotype: A much larger clone is a single base away; this may be a read error. The gene calls are TRBV10-3 and TRBJ2-6, with D perhaps TRBD1 (5 bases). This CDR3 is 15 amino acids long. Per germline, CDR1 ENHRY and CDR2 SYGVKD. The CDR3 region has the DNA TGTACCATCAGTGAAGGGGCCACTGGGGCCAACGTCCTGACTTTC. Translating gives CTISEGATGANVLTF.

This clonotype came up once. A clone one base away is much larger, so this may be a read error. The chain recombines TRBV5-1 with TRBJ1-4; D remains unclear. CDR3 length equals 16 residues. CDR1 is SGHRS and CDR2 is YFSETQ in the germline V gene. CDR3 in amino acids: CDSSLGGYATNEKLFF. The DNA of the CDR3 is TGCGACAGCAGCTTAGGCGGGTATGCAACTAATGAAAAACTGTTTTTT.

This clonotype was seen at least ten times. This chain uses TRBV6-1 with TRBJ2-3, with TRBD2 matching 14 bases. Germline V gene lookup returns CDR1 MNHNS and CDR2 SASEGT. This CDR3 is built from 16 residues. Germline trimming cut 7 bases from V and 5 bases from J; bases unmatched to any gene: 8. The CDR3 DNA sequence: TGTGCCAGCAAGAGATTGACTAGCGGGGGGGGAGATACGCAGTATTTT. It codes for CASKRLTSGGGDTQYF.

The rearrangement joins TRBV2 to TRBJ1-2; D ambiguous. The germline CDR1 and CDR2 sequences are SNHLY and FYNNEI. CDR3 length: 15 amino acids. The germline V and J ends were trimmed by 2 bases and 0 bases, with 10 bases remaining between them. CDR3: CASSESEGTNYGYTF. The CDR3 nucleotides read TGTGCCAGCAGTGAATCCGAGGGAACTAACTATGGCTACACCTTC. Full variable domain (missing parts from reference TRBV2 and TRBJ1-2): EPEVTQTPSHQVTQMGQEVILRCVPISNHLYFYWYRQILGQKVEFLVSFYNNEISEKSEIFDDQFSVERPDGSNFTLKIRSTKLEDSAMYFCASSESEGTNYGYTFGSGTRLTVV.

This chain connects TRBV6-2 or TRBV6-3 to TRBJ2-2; 7 bases agree with TRBD2. The V and J ends lost 11 bases and 3 bases, in that order; junction bases with no gene match: 9. The germline CDR1 and CDR2 sequences are MNHEY and SVGEGT. The CDR3 length is 14 residues. The CDR3 DNA sequence: TGTGCCGGAGGGACTATCTCTGACACCGGGGAGCTGTTTTTT. It yields the protein CAGGTISDTGELFF.

V usage is TRBV20-1 and J usage is TRBJ2-5; 7 bases align to TRBD2. Trimming removed 0 bases from V and 9 bases from J; junction bases left unmatched: 16. CDR1 and CDR2 (germline): DFQATT, SNEGSKA (reference sequence). The length of the CDR3 is 16 residues. CDR3 protein: CSARDMEREGFAAQYF. CDR3 DNA: TGCAGTGCTAGAGATATGGAGAGGGAGGGTTTCGCGGCCCAGTACTTC.

The table lists this clonotype with many counts. The chain joins TRBV30 to TRBJ1-4; TRBD1 might be the D (5 bases). Germline V gene sequence: CDR1 GTSNPN, CDR2 SVGIG (reference sequence). Trimming stripped 8 bases from V and 2 bases from J, with 15 bases between. This CDR3 is built from 14 residues. In DNA, the CDR3 is TGTGCCGGTCTCCCCCGGGACACTAATGAAAAACTGTTTTTT. Its translation: CAGLPRDTNEKLFF.